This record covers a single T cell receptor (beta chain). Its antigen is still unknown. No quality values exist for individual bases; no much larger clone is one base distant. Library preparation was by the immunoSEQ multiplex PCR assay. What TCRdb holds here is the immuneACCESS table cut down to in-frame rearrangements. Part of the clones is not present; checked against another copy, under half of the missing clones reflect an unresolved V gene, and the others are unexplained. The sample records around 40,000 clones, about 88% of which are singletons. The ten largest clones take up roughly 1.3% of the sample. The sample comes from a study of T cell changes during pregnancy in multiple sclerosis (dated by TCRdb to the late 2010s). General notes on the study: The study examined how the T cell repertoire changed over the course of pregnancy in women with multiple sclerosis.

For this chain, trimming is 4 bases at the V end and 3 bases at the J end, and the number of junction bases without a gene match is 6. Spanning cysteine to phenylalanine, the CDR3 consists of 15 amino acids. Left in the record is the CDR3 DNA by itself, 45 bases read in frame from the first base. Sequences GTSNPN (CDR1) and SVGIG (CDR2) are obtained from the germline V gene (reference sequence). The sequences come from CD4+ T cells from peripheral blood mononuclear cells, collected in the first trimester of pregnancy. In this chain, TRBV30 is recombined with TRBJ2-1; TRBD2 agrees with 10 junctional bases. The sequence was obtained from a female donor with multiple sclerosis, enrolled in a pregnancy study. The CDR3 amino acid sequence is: CAWTKGTSVYNEQFF. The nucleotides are TGTGCCTGGACCAAAGGGACTAGCGTCTACAATGAGCAGTTCTTC.